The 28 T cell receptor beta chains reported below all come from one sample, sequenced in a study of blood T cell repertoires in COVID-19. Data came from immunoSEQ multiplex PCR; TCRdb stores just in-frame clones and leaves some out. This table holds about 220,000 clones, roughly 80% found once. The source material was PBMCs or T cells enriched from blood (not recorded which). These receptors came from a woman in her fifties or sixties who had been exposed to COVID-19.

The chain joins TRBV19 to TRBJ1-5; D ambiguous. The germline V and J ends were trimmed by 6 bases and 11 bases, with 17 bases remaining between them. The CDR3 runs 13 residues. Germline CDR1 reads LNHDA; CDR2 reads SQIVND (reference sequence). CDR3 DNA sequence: TGTGCCAGTAGGACTTCCGGAGGGAGGTCCCAGCATTTT. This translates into CASRTSGGRSQHF.

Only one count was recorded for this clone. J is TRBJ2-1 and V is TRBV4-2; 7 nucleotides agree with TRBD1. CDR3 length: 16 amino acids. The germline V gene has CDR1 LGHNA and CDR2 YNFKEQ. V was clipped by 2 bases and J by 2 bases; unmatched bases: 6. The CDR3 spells CASSQIGGGPYNEQFF. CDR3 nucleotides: TGTGCCAGCAGCCAAATAGGGGGCGGCCCCTACAATGAGCAGTTCTTC.

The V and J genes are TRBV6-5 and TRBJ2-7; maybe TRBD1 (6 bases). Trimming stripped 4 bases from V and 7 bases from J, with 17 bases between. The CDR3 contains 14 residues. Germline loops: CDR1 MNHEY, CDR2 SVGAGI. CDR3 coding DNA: TGTGCCAGCAGTTTCGCCGGGCCCCAGGGGGAGCAGTACTTC. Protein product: CASSFAGPQGEQYF.

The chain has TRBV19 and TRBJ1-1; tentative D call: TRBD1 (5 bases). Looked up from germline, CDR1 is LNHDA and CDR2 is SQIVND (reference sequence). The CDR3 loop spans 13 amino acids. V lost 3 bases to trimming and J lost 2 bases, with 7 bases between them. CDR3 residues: CASSIWGNTEAFF. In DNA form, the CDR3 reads TGTGCCAGTAGTATCTGGGGCAACACTGAAGCTTTCTTT.

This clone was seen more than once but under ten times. The CDR3, as DNA: TGTGCCAGCGCTCTAGCAGGGGGCACTGAAGCTTTCTTT. Translation: CASALAGGTEAFF. This chain joins TRBV27 and TRBJ1-1, with 7 nucleotides matching TRBD1. This CDR3 spans 13 amino acids. V shed 8 bases and J 4 bases; nucleotides not matched to a gene: 7. Germline CDR1 reads MNHEY; CDR2 reads SMNVEV (reference sequence).

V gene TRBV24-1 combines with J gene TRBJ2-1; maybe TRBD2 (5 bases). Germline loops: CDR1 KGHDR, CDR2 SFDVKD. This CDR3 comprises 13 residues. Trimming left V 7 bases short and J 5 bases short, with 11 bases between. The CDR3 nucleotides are TGTGCCACCAGAGGACGGGGAAACAATGAGCAGTTCTTC. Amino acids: CATRGRGNNEQFF.

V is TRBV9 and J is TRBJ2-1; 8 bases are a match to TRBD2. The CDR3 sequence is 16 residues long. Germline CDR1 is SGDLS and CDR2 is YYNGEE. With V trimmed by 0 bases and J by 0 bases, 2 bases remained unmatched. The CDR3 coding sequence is TGTGCCAGCAGCGTAGGCGGGGGGAGCTCCTACAATGAGCAGTTCTTC. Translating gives CASSVGGGSSYNEQFF.

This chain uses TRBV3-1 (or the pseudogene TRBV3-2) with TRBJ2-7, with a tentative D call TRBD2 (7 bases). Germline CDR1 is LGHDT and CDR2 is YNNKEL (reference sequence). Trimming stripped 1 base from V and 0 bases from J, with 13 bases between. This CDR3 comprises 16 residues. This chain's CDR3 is CASSQVWRGRSYEQYF. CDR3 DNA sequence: TGTGCCAGCAGCCAAGTTTGGCGGGGGCGCTCCTACGAGCAGTACTTC.

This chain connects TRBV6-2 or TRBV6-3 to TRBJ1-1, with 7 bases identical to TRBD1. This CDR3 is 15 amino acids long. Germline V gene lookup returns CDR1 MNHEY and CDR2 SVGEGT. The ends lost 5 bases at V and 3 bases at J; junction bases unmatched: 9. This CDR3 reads CASSRGGRGYTEAFF. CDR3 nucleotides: TGTGCCAGCAGTAGAGGGGGCCGAGGGTACACTGAAGCTTTCTTT.

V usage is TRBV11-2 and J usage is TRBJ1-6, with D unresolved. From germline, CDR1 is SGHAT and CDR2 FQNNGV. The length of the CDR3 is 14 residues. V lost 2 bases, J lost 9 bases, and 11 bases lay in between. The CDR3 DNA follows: TGTGCCAGCAGCTTACTCGGACTGGGTTCACCCCTCCACTTT. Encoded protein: CASSLLGLGSPLHF.

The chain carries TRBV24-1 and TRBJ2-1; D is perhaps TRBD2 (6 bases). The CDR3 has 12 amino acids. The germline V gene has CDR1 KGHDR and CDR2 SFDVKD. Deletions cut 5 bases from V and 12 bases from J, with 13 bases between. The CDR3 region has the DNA TGTGCCACCAGTGGTATTTTGGGACTGCAGTTCTTC. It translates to CATSGILGLQFF.

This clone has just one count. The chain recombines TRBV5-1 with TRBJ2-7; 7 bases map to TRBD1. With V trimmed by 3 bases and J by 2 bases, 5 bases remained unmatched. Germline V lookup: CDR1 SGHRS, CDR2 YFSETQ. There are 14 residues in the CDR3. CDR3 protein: CASSSGTVTYEQYF. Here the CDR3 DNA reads TGCGCCAGCAGCTCCGGGACAGTCACCTACGAGCAGTACTTC.

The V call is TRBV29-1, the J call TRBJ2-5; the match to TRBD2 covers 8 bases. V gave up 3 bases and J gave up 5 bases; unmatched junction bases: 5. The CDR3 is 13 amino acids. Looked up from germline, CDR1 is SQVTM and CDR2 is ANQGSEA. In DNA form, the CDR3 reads TGCAGCGTTGAGCGGGGGGCGCGGGAGACCCAGTACTTC. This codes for CSVERGARETQYF. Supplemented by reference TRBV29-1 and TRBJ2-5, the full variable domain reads SAVISQKPSRDICQRGTSLTIQCQVDSQVTMMFWYRQQPGQSLTLIATANQGSEATYESGFVIDKFPISRPNLTFSTLTVSNMSPEDSSIYLCSVERGARETQYFGPGTRLLVL.

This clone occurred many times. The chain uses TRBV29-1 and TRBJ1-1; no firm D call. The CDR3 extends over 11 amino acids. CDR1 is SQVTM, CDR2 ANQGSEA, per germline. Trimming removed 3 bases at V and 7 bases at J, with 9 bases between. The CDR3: CSVENQNEAFF. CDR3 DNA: TGCAGCGTTGAGAACCAGAATGAAGCTTTCTTT.

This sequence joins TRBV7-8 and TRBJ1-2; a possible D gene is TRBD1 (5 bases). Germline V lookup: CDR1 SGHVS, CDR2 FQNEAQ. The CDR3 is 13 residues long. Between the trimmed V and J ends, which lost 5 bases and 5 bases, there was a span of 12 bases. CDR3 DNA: TGTGCCAGCAGCCCAGAGACAGTTTATGGCTACACCTTC. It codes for CASSPETVYGYTF.

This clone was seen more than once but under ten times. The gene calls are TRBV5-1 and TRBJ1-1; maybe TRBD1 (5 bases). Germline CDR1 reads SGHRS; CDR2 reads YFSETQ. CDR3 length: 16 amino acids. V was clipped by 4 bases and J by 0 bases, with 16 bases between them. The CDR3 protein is CASSPVSQGMNTEAFF. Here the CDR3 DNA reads TGCGCCAGCAGCCCGGTCAGCCAGGGAATGAACACTGAAGCTTTCTTT.

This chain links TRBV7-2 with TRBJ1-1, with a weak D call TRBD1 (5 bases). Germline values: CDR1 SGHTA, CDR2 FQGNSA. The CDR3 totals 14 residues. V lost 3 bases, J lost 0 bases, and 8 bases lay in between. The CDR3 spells CASSFDSMNTEAFF. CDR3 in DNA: TGTGCCAGCAGCTTTGACAGCATGAACACTGAAGCTTTCTTT. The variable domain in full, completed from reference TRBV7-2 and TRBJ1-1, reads GAGVSQSPSNKVTEKGKDVELRCDPISGHTALYWYRQSLGQGLEFLIYFQGNSAPDKSGLPSDRFSAERTGGSVSTLTIQRTQQEDSAVYLCASSFDSMNTEAFFGQGTRLTVV.

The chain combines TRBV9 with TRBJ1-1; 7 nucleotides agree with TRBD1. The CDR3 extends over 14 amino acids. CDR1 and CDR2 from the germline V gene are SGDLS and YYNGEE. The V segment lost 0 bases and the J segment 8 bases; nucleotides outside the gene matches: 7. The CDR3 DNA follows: TGTGCCAGCAGCGTAGAAGACAGGGCAGCCGAAGCTTTCTTT. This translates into CASSVEDRAAEAFF. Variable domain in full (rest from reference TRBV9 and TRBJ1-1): DSGVTQTPKHLITATGQRVTLRCSPRSGDLSVYWYQQSLDQGLQFLIQYYNGEERAKGNILERFSAQQFPDLHSELNLSSLELGDSALYFCASSVEDRAAEAFFGQGTRLTVV.

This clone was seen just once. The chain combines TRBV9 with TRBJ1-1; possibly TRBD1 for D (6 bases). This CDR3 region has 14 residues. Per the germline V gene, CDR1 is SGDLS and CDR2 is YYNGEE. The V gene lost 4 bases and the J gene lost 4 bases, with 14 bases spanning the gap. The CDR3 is CASSLTGWGTEAFF. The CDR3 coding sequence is TGTGCCAGCAGCCTTACAGGGTGGGGCACTGAAGCTTTCTTT.

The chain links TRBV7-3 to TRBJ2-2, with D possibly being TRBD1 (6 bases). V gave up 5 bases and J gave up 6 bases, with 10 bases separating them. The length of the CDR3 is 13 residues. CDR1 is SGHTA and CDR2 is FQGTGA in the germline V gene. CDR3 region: CASSPTGPGELFF. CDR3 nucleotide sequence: TGTGCCAGCAGCCCGACAGGACCCGGGGAGCTGTTTTTT. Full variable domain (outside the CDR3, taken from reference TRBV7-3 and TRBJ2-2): GAGVSQTPSNKVTEKGKYVELRCDPISGHTALYWYRQSLGQGPEFLIYFQGTGAADDSGLPNDRFFAVRPEGSVSTLKIQRTERGDSAVYLCASSPTGPGELFFGEGSRLTVL.

CDR3 loop: CASTGTSGGADQETQYF. The CDR3, as DNA: TGCGCCAGCACGGGGACTAGCGGGGGGGCCGATCAAGAGACCCAGTACTTC. The chain recombines TRBV10-2 with TRBJ2-5; 16 bases line up with TRBD2. This CDR3 has 17 amino acids. The V gene end was trimmed by 7 bases and the J gene end by 2 bases; junction bases not matched to a gene: 7. Germline V lookup: CDR1 WSHSY, CDR2 SAAADI.

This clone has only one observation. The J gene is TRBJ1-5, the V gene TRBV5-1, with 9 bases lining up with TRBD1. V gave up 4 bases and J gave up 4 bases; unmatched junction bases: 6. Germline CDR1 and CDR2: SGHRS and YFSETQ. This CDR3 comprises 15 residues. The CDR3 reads CASSPGTGSNQPQHF. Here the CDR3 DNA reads TGCGCCAGCAGCCCCGGGACAGGGTCGAATCAGCCCCAGCATTTT.

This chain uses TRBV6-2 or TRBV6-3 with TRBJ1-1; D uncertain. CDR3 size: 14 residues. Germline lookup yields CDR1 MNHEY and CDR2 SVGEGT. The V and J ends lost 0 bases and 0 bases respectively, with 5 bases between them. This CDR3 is CASSYSRVNTEAFF. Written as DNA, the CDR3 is TGTGCCAGCAGTTACTCGAGGGTGAACACTGAAGCTTTCTTT.

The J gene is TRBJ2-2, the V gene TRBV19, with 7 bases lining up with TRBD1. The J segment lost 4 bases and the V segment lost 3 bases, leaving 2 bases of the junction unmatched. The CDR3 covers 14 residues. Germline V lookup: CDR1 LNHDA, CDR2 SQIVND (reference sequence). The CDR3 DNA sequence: TGTGCCAGTAGTATTACAGGGGCCACCGGGGAGCTGTTTTTT. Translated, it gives CASSITGATGELFF.

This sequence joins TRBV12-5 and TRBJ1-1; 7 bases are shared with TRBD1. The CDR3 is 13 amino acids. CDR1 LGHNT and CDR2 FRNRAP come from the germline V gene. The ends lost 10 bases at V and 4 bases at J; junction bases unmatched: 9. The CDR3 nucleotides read TGTGCTACACGCACAGGGGTGGGCACTGAAGCTTTCTTT. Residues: CATRTGVGTEAFF.

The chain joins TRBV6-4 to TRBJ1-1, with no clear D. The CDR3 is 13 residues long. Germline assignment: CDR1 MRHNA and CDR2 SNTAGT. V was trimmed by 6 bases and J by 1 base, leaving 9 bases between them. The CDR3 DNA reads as TGTGCCAGCAGACCAACTCCGAACACTGAAGCTTTCTTT. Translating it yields CASRPTPNTEAFF.

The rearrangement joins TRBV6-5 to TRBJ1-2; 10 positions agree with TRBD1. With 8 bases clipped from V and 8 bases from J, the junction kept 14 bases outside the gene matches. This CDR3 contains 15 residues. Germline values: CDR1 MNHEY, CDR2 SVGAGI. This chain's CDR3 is CASADRGRSSRGYTF. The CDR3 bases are TGTGCCAGCGCAGACAGGGGGCGAAGTTCTAGAGGCTACACCTTC.

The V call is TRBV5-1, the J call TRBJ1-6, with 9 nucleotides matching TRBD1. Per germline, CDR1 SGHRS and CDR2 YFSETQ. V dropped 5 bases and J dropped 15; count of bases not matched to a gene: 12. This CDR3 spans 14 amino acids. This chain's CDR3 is CASRVGTGNASLHF. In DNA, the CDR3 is TGCGCCAGCAGAGTAGGGACAGGGAACGCGAGCCTCCACTTT.